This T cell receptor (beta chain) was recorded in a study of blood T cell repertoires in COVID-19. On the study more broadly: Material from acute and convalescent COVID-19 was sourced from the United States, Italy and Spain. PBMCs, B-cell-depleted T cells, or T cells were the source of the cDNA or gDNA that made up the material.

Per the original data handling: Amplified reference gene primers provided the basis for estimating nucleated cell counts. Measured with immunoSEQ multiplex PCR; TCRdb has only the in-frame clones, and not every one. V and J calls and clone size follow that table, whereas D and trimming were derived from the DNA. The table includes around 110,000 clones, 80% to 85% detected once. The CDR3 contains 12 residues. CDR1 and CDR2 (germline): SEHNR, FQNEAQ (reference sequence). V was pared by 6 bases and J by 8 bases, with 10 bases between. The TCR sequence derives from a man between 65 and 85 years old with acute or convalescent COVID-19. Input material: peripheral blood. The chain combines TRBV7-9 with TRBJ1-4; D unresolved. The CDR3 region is CASRPEEEKLFF. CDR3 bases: TGTGCCAGCAGACCCGAGGAGGAAAAACTGTTTTTT.